The clone carrying this T cell receptor (beta chain) showed up just once. Original data processing: Estimated nucleated cell counts came from reference gene primer amplification. Clones were sequenced by immunoSEQ multiplex PCR, and TCRdb holds only the in-frame ones, with some missing. The V and J calls and clone size are taken from that table; D and trimming were inferred from the DNA. The data hold some 49,000 clones, with about 86% observed a single time. The data were taken from a study of blood T cell repertoires in COVID-19. Study-wide context: Specimens from acute and convalescent COVID-19 originated in the United States, Italy and Spain.

Germline CDR1 is LGHDT and CDR2 is YNNKEL (reference sequence). The CDR3 is 17 residues long. Between the trimmed V and J ends, which lost 4 bases and 3 bases, there was a span of 22 bases. Sequenced input: peripheral blood. The sequence was collected from a woman older than 75 with COVID-19, enrolled during active disease. The gene calls are TRBV3-1 (or the pseudogene TRBV3-2) and TRBJ2-7; TRBD2 might be the D (5 bases). The CDR3 spells CASSPRYGREFGYEQYF. In DNA, the CDR3 is TGTGCCAGCAGCCCGAGGTACGGTAGGGAGTTCGGCTACGAGCAGTACTTC.